A single sample is the source of the 2 T cell receptor beta chains below, sequenced in a study of control samples from healthy donors and cancer patients. Assay used: immunoSEQ multiplex PCR; TCRdb lists only in-frame clones, some missing. The table lists approximately 210,000 clones, 91% of them singletons. Sequencing was performed on blood. These TCRs come from a man aged 25-40 years in good health.

The chain is built from TRBV10-3 and TRBJ2-1, with 7 nucleotides matching TRBD1. V lost 11 bases, J lost 6 bases, and 7 bases stayed unmatched. The CDR3 sequence is 12 residues long. Germline V gives CDR1 ENHRY, CDR2 SYGVKD. This CDR3 is CAVGQDGNEQFF. DNA for the CDR3: TGTGCCGTCGGACAGGATGGCAATGAGCAGTTCTTC.

V is TRBV3-1 (or the pseudogene TRBV3-2) and J is TRBJ1-1; 8 nucleotides line up with TRBD1. There are 14 residues in the CDR3. Germline V gene sequence: CDR1 LGHDT, CDR2 YNNKEL (reference sequence). Trimming removed 6 bases from V and 8 bases from J; junction bases left unmatched: 11. This CDR3 is CASRSGTGKPEAFF. For the CDR3, the DNA is TGTGCCAGCAGAAGCGGGACAGGCAAACCGGAAGCTTTCTTT.